This T cell receptor (beta chain) emerged from a study of cytomegalovirus exposure and HLA in healthy donors. In nominal health when sampled, donors likely had unrecorded immune exposures nonetheless. The PCR was carried out with 60 Vbeta primers and 13 Jbeta primers. Profiled with immunoSEQ multiplex PCR; TCRdb holds only in-frame clones, not every one. The sample contains 200,000 to 250,000 clones, about 75% of which appear only once. What was sequenced was PBMCs. The clonotype originates from a man younger than 30 in good health and CMV-seronegative.

The chain's CDR3 is CASSVRAGITGELFF. Written as DNA, the CDR3 is TGTGCCAGCAGCGTACGAGCGGGCATCACCGGGGAGCTGTTTTTT. The chain has TRBV9 and TRBJ2-2; D is perhaps TRBD2 (6 bases). Looked up from germline, CDR1 is SGDLS and CDR2 is YYNGEE. V was cut by 1 base and J by 4 bases, with 11 bases left in between. The CDR3 spans 15 residues.